This TCR beta chain was identified in a study of blood T cells in healthy people across ages. Study-wide results and limits: Among T cells, TCR beta diversity per million cells dropped roughly linearly as age rose.

Each sample used at least 6 million PBMCs. Through a sample-barcoded 5' primer and a J-beta primer mix, a second PCR was run for roughly 7 to 12 cycles. Through a template-switch adaptor with 12 random nucleotides, each cDNA molecule received a tag. MiXCR, run by TCRdb on the 5' RACE reads, gives a single entry per CDR3 protein. The sample includes about 1.5 million distinct CDR3 sequences, about 45% of them seen just once. About this clonotype: Its target is not known.

This CDR3 region has 14 residues. V lost 4 bases and J lost 4; bases outside the gene matches: 6. Germline CDR1 and CDR2: SGDLS and YYNGEE. This chain connects TRBV9 to TRBJ1-2; 8 nucleotides line up with TRBD1. This TCR was sampled from a woman under 30 in good health. Sequencing used blood. The CDR3 DNA is TGTGCCAGCAGCCACAGAGGACAGGGCTATGGCTACACCTTC. It codes for CASSHRGQGYGYTF.